What follows are 6 T cell receptor beta chains derived from one specimen sequenced in a study of blood T cells in healthy people across ages. A sample-barcoded 5' primer and a J-beta primer mix were used in a second PCR of about 6 to 12 cycles. MiXCR was run by TCRdb on the 5' RACE reads, yielding one entry per CDR3 protein. The sample yields about 670,000 distinct CDR3 sequences, approximately 52% seen once. Sequencing was performed on blood. These receptors all come from a woman aged 80 or over in good health.

This clonotype was observed many times. A much larger clone differs from this one at a single base, so this may be a read error. This sequence joins TRBV6-6 and TRBJ2-5; TRBD2 matches 8 bases. With V trimmed by 7 bases and J by 13 bases, 14 bases remained unmatched. Germline V gene data show CDR1 as MNHNY and CDR2 as SVGAGI (reference sequence). The CDR3 totals 13 residues. CDR3 sequence (DNA): TGTGCCAGCACAGGTACCAGCGGGGGAGATTCGTACTTC. Amino acids: CASTGTSGGDSYF.

J is TRBJ1-2 and V is TRBV20-1; D gene unclear. The CDR3 extends over 11 amino acids. The germline V gene encodes CDR1 DFQATT and CDR2 SNEGSKA (reference sequence). The V end was cut by 5 bases, the J end by 6 bases, with 10 bases between. DNA of the CDR3: TGCAGTGCTCGGAGGGCCAATGGCTACACCTTC. Its translation: CSARRANGYTF.

With respect to this clonotype: This may be a read error, as it is one base from a much larger clone. This chain connects TRBV5-1 to TRBJ2-1; D gene unclear. Per germline, CDR1 SGHRS and CDR2 YFSETQ. The CDR3 covers 15 residues. The germline V and J ends were trimmed by 0 bases and 5 bases, with 12 bases remaining between them. CDR3 sequence reads: CASSLAQCSNNEQFF. In DNA form, the CDR3 reads TGCGCCAGCAGCTTGGCCCAGTGTAGCAACAATGAGCAGTTCTTC.

As regards this clonotype: One base away lies a much larger clone, so this may be a sequencing read error. This rearrangement joins TRBV7-3 to TRBJ2-1; 9 bases agree with TRBD1. The V gene's germline CDR1 is SGHTA and CDR2 FQGTGA. The CDR3 spans 16 residues. The trim removed 1 base at V and 7 bases at J, leaving 8 bases unmatched. This CDR3 is CASSLMAATGGNEQFF. In DNA, the CDR3 is TGTGCCAGCAGCTTAATGGCTGCGACAGGGGGTAATGAGCAGTTCTTC.

The chain couples TRBV6-5 to TRBJ2-7; D is perhaps TRBD1 (6 bases). Trimming removed 4 bases at V and 5 bases at J, with 15 bases between. The CDR3 runs 14 residues. Per the germline V gene, CDR1 is MNHEY and CDR2 is SVGAGI. CDR3 coding DNA: TGTGCCAGCAGTTCTCCAGGGGTCAGCGACGAGCAGTACTTC. Amino acid sequence: CASSSPGVSDEQYF.

The chain is built from TRBV4-3 and TRBJ2-7; TRBD1 is a possible D gene (6 bases). CDR1 and CDR2 from the germline V gene are LGHNA and YSLEER. V lost 2 bases to trimming and J lost 6 bases, with 17 bases between them. CDR3 length equals 15 residues. CDR3 sequence: CASSQPSTGLGEQYF. CDR3 nucleotide sequence: TGCGCCAGCAGCCAACCTTCGACAGGATTGGGCGAGCAGTACTTC.